This T cell receptor (beta chain) emerged from a study of vaccination and CD4 T cells after COVID-19. Treatment denoted: roughly 11-day PBMC culture with coronavirus spike peptide pools or control peptides (ViraFEST assay). First, ViraFEST expanded antigen-specific T cells with peptide pools, and next it sequenced the TCRs. In the case of this clonotype: Its antigen is undetermined.

Germline CDR1 is SGDLS and CDR2 is YYNGEE. The CDR3 length is 14 residues. V lost 6 bases to trimming and J lost 2 bases; unmatched junction nucleotides: 6. Study findings and constraints: Early post-infection timepoints were missing, and relatively few convalescent patients were studied.

The Oncomine TCR Beta short-read assay sequenced DNA from cultured CD4+ T cells. TCRdb re-derived calls from the PCR reads in MiXCR, one entry per CDR3 protein. Here the sample spans around 12,000 distinct CDR3 sequences, around 55% being singletons. V usage is TRBV9 and J usage is TRBJ2-3; 7 positions match TRBD2. This TCR derives from a human donor who had recovered from COVID-19. Input material: CD4+ T cells from blood, cultured in vitro. CDR3 sequence: CASNRAGLTDTQYF. CDR3 bases: TGTGCCAGCAACAGAGCGGGGCTCACAGATACGCAGTATTTT.